The rows below give T cell receptor beta chains drawn from one sample of a study of T cell responses to AZD1222 COVID-19 vaccine. Data came from immunoSEQ multiplex PCR; TCRdb stores just in-frame clones and leaves some out. The sample carries roughly 160,000 clones, just over 90% recorded once. This specimen consisted of peripheral blood, obtained 28 days after the second AZD1222 dose. Every receptor here comes from an adult who received the AZD1222 COVID-19 vaccine. Both conserved end residues are part of each CDR3. Each record gives: CDR3 length, J gene, D gene, clone size, V gene, CDR3 protein, CDR3 DNA. The D gene is left open where the match is weak. Size values are once, few and many counts, or a class for expanded clones, and some rows have none.

15,TRBJ2-3,TRBD2,NA,TRBV3-1/TRBV3-2,CASSPRLASTDTQYF,TGTGCCAGCAGCCCCCGACTAGCGAGCACAGATACGCAGTATTTT
14,TRBJ1-1,NA,NA,TRBV7-9,CASSLALGNTEAFF,TGTGCCAGCAGCTTAGCGCTGGGGAACACTGAAGCTTTCTTT
15,TRBJ2-3,NA,NA,TRBV6-1,CASTPPGRETDTQYF,TGTGCCAGCACCCCGCCGGGCAGGGAGACAGATACGCAGTATTTT
16,TRBJ2-3,TRBD2,NA,TRBV7-6,CASSLEGLASTDTQYF,TGTGCCAGCAGCTTAGAGGGACTAGCGAGCACAGATACGCAGTATTTT
14,TRBJ1-5,TRBD1,NA,TRBV19,CASRGTGKGQPQHF,TGTGCCAGTAGGGGGACAGGGAAGGGTCAGCCCCAGCATTTT
15,TRBJ1-1,NA,NA,TRBV6-5,CASSYSGGPNTEAFF,TGTGCCAGCAGTTACTCGGGAGGCCCGAACACTGAAGCTTTCTTT
15,TRBJ2-1,NA,few,TRBV28,CASSFRSSSYNEQFF,TGTGCCAGCAGTTTTAGGTCGAGCTCCTACAATGAGCAGTTCTTC
15,TRBJ1-5,NA,NA,TRBV9,CASSVGQESNQPQHF,TGTGCCAGCAGCGTAGGCCAGGAAAGCAATCAGCCCCAGCATTTT
13,TRBJ1-2,TRBD1,NA,TRBV3-1/TRBV3-2,CASSRDRAGGYTF,TGTGCCAGCAGCCGGGACAGGGCCGGAGGCTACACCTTC
15,TRBJ1-2,NA,NA,TRBV7-9,CASSPAPTVYYGYTF,TGTGCCAGCAGCCCGGCCCCGACAGTCTACTATGGCTACACCTTC
15,TRBJ1-5,NA,NA,TRBV5-5,CASSLAGGETQPQHF,TGTGCCAGCAGCTTGGCCGGGGGGGAAACTCAGCCCCAGCATTTT
13,TRBJ2-3,NA,NA,TRBV30,CAWSVGPTDTQYF,TGTGCCTGGAGTGTAGGCCCCACAGATACGCAGTATTTT
14,TRBJ1-3,NA,NA,TRBV7-9,CASSLPGAGNTIYF,TGTGCCAGCAGCTTACCAGGGGCTGGAAACACCATATATTTT
14,TRBJ1-4,NA,NA,TRBV9,CASSVGGNNEKLFF,TGTGCCAGCAGCGTAGGGGGGAATAATGAAAAACTGTTTTTT
15,TRBJ1-5,TRBD1,NA,TRBV19,CASKNDRDSNQPQHF,TGTGCCAGTAAAAATGACAGGGATAGCAATCAGCCCCAGCATTTT
15,TRBJ1-2,TRBD1,NA,TRBV2,CASRDRVISNYGYTF,TGTGCCAGCAGAGACAGGGTGATATCTAACTATGGCTACACCTTC
16,TRBJ2-2,NA,NA,TRBV5-1,CASSPISAANTGELFF,TGCGCCAGCAGCCCGATCAGCGCTGCGAACACCGGGGAGCTGTTTTTT
17,TRBJ2-2,NA,once,TRBV5-4,CASSSAWFVKGTGELFF,TGTGCCAGCAGCTCAGCTTGGTTCGTGAAGGGCACCGGGGAGCTGTTTTTT
13,TRBJ1-2,TRBD1,NA,TRBV30,CAWSTGTGRSYTF,TGTGCCTGGAGTACCGGGACAGGGAGAAGTTACACCTTC
15,TRBJ2-7,TRBD1,NA,TRBV7-2,CASSLRDRSSYEQYF,TGTGCCAGCAGCCTCCGGGACAGGAGCTCCTACGAGCAGTACTTC
16,TRBJ2-2,NA,NA,TRBV5-4,CASSLGGRTNTGELFF,TGTGCCAGCAGCTTGGGGGGACGTACGAACACCGGGGAGCTGTTTTTT
16,TRBJ1-6,NA,NA,TRBV11-2,CASSRLGAQIDSPLHF,TGTGCCAGCAGCCGTTTGGGAGCCCAGATAGATTCACCCCTCCACTTT
11,TRBJ1-1,NA,NA,TRBV20-1,CSASYNTEAFF,TGCAGTGCTAGTTACAACACTGAAGCTTTCTTT
17,TRBJ1-3,TRBD1,NA,TRBV7-8,CASGFITGTGDGNTIYF,TGTGCCAGCGGGTTCATTACCGGGACAGGGGATGGAAACACCATATATTTT
12,TRBJ1-1,NA,NA,TRBV7-9,CASSSTGTEAFF,TGTGCCAGCAGCTCTACAGGGACTGAAGCTTTCTTT